This TCR beta chain was retrieved from a study of cytomegalovirus exposure and HLA in healthy donors. This CDR3 has 11 amino acids. V was shortened by 6 bases and J by 2 bases, with 4 bases between the two germline ends. Germline V gene lookup returns CDR1 SGHRS and CDR2 YFSETQ. 13 Jbeta primers and 60 Vbeta primers were used for the PCR. Measured with immunoSEQ multiplex PCR; TCRdb has only the in-frame clones, and not every one. The sample lists about 35,000 clones; around 69% were seen once. This clonotype was sampled from a woman under 40 in good health and CMV-seropositive. The chain uses TRBV5-1 and TRBJ2-3; D not certain. The sequenced sample was PBMCs. The CDR3 is CASTNTDTQYF. CDR3 DNA: TGCGCCAGCACCAACACAGATACGCAGTATTTT.